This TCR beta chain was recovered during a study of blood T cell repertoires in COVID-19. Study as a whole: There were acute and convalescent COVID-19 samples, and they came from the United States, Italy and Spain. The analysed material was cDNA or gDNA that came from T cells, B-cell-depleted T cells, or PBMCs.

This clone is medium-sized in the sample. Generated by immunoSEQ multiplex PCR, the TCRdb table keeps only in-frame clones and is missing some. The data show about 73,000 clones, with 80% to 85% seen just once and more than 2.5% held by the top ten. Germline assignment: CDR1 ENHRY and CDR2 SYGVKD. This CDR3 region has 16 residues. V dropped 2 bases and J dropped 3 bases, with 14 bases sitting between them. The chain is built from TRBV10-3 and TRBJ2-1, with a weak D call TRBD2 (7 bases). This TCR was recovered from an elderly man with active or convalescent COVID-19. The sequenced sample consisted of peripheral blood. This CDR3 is CAISEAGGGYYNEQFF. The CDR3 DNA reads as TGTGCCATCAGTGAGGCCGGCGGGGGCTACTACAATGAGCAGTTCTTC.